This T cell receptor beta chain originates from a study of sequential checkpoint blockade in melanoma. The overall study: After nivolumab or ipilimumab alone, about two dozen patients had week-13 rebiopsies.

This clone was picked up many times. Treatment reported: randomized to nivolumab then ipilimumab (arm A) or the reverse (arm B). Profiled with immunoSEQ multiplex PCR; TCRdb holds only in-frame clones, not every one. The sample has fewer than 20,000 clones; about 25% are singletons. V shed 2 bases and J shed 3 bases, with 10 bases lying between them. CDR3 length equals 14 residues. Germline V gene sequence: CDR1 SGHNT, CDR2 YENEEA. The origin of this receptor is a human donor with melanoma. The source material was tumor tissue (inferred from file names), sampled from a patient given nivolumab and ipilimumab in sequence. The chain joins TRBV11-3 to TRBJ1-1; no reliable D call. The CDR3 is CASSLNQIDTEAFF. As DNA, the CDR3 is TGTGCCAGCAGCTTAAATCAGATCGACACTGAAGCTTTCTTT.